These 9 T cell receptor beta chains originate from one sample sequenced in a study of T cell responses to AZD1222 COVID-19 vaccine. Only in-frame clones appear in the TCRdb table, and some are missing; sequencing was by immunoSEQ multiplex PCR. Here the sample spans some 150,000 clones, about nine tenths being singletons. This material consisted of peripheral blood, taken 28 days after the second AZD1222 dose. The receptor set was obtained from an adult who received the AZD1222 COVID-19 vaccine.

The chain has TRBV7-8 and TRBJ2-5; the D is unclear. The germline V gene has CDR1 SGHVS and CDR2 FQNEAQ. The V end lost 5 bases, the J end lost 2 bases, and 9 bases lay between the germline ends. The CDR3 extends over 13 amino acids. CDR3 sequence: CASSRRVQETQYF. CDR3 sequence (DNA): TGTGCCAGCAGCCGACGGGTACAAGAGACCCAGTACTTC.

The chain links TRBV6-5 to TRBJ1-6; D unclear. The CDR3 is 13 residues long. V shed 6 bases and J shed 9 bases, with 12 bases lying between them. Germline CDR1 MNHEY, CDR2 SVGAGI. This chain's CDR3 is CASSRVTASPLHF. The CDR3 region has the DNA TGTGCCAGCAGCCGAGTTACAGCTTCACCCCTCCACTTT.

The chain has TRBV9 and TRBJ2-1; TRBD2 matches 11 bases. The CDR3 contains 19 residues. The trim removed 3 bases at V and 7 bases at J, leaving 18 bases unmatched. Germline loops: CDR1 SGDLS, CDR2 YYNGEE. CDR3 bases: TGTGCCAGCAGCGCTCACGCTACCCTTACTAGCGGGAGTAGAAATGAGCAGTTCTTC. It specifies CASSAHATLTSGSRNEQFF.

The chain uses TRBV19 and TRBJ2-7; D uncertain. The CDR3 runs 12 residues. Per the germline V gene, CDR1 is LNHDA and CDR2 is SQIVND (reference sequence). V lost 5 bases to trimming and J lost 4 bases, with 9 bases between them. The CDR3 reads CASSPGGYEQYF. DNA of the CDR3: TGTGCCAGTAGTCCCGGTGGGTACGAGCAGTACTTC.

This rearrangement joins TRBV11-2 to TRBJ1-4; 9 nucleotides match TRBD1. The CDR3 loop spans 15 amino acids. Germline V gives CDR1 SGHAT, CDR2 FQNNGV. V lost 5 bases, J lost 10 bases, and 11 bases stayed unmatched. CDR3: CASSTWTGELGKLFF. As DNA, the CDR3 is TGTGCCAGCAGCACCTGGACAGGGGAATTAGGAAAACTGTTTTTT.

CDR3: CASSRRDRSMSGNTIYF. CDR3 in DNA: TGTGCCAGCAGCCGCCGGGACCGGAGTATGTCTGGAAACACCATATATTTT. The J gene is TRBJ1-3, the V gene TRBV7-2; weak D call: TRBD1 (5 bases). Germline loops: CDR1 SGHTA, CDR2 FQGNSA. The CDR3 length is 17 residues. Trimming removed 5 bases from V and 1 base from J, with 18 bases in between.

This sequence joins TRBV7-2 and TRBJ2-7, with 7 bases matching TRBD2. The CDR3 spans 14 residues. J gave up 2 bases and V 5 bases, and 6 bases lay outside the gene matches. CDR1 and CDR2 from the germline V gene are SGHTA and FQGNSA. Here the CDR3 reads CASSLSGVTYEQYF. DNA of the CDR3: TGTGCCAGCAGCCTGAGCGGGGTAACCTACGAGCAGTACTTC.

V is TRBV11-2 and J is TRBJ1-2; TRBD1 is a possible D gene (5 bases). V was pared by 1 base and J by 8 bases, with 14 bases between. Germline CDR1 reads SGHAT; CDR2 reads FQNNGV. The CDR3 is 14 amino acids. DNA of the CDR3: TGTGCCAGCAGCTTAGCCTCTTATGGGGACGGCTACACCTTC. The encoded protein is CASSLASYGDGYTF.

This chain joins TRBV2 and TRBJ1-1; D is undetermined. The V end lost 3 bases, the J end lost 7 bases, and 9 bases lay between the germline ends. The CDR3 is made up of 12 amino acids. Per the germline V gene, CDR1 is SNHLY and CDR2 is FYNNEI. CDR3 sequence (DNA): TGTGCCAGCAGTGACCCGGAGGATGAAGCTTTCTTT. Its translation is CASSDPEDEAFF.